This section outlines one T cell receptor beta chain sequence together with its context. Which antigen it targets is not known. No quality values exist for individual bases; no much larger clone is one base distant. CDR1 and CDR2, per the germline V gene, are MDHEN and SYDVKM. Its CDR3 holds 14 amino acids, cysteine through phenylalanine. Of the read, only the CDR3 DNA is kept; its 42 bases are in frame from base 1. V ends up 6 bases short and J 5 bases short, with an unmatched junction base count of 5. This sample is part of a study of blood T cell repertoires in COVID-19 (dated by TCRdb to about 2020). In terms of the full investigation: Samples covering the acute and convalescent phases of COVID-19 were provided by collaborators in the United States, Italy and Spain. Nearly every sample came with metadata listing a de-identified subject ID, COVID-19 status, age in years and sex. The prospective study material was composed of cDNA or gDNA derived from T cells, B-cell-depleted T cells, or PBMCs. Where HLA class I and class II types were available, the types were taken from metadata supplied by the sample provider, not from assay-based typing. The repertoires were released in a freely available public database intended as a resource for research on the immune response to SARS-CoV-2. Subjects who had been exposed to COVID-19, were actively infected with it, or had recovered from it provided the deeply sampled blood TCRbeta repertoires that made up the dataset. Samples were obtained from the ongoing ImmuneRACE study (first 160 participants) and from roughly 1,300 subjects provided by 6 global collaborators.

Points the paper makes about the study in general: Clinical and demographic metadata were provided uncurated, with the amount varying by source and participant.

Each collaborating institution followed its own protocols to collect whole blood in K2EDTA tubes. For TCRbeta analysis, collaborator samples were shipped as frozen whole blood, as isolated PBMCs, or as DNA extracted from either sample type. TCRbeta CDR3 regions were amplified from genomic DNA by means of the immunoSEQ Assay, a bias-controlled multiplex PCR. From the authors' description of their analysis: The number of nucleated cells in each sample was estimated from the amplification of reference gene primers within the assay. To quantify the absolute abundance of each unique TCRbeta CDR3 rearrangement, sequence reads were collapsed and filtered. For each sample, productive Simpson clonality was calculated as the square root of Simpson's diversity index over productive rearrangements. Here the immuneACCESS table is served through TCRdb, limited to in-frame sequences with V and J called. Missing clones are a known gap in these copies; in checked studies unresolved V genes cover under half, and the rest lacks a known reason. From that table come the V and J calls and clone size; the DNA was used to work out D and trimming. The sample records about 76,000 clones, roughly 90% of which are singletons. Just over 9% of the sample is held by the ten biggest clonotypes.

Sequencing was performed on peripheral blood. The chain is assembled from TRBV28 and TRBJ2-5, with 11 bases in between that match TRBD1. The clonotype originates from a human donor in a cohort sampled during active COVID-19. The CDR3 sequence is CASRGQGAVETQYF. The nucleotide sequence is TGTGCCAGCAGAGGACAGGGGGCGGTCGAGACCCAGTACTTC.